A selection of T cell receptor beta chains follows, all from one sample in a study of cytomegalovirus exposure and HLA in healthy donors. Clones were read by immunoSEQ multiplex PCR, and TCRdb kept only the in-frame ones, dropping some. The table has about 140,000 clones, 68% seen once. The sequenced sample was PBMCs. Source of these receptors: a man in his fifties or sixties in good health and CMV-seronegative. Both conserved end residues are part of each CDR3. The D gene is left open where the match is weak. A clone size is listed for some rows: how often the clone was seen (once, few, many), or a class if it is expanded.

V	size	D	J	CDR3	DNA
TRBV5-1	.	.	TRBJ2-5	CASSLDRTSQETQYF	TGCGCCAGCAGCTTGGACAGGACCTCACAAGAGACCCAGTACTTC
TRBV5-5	.	.	TRBJ1-1	CASSLYQQATEAFF	TGTGCCAGCAGCTTGTATCAACAGGCCACTGAAGCTTTCTTT
TRBV10-3	.	TRBD1	TRBJ2-3	CAVRGRQGASTDTQYF	TGTGCCGTACGAGGCCGACAGGGGGCCAGCACAGATACGCAGTATTTT
TRBV5-6	.	TRBD1	TRBJ2-5	CASSLPGQGAQGAQETQYF	TGTGCCAGCAGCTTACCGGGACAGGGCGCTCAGGGGGCTCAAGAGACCCAGTACTTC
TRBV9	.	TRBD2	TRBJ2-7	CASSVGLAGVEQYF	TGTGCCAGCAGCGTAGGACTAGCGGGAGTCGAGCAGTACTTC
TRBV4-1	.	TRBD1	TRBJ2-2	CASSQETGEGAGELFF	TGCGCCAGCAGCCAAGAAACAGGGGAAGGGGCCGGGGAGCTGTTTTTT
TRBV27	few	.	TRBJ1-1	CASSLSRSGTEAFF	TGTGCCAGCAGTTTATCGAGGTCGGGGACTGAAGCTTTCTTT
TRBV7-8	few	.	TRBJ1-6	CASSSGTSNSPLHF	TGTGCCAGCAGCTCCGGGACATCTAATTCACCCCTCCACTTT
TRBV10-3	.	TRBD2	TRBJ2-7	CAISEAGDSYEQYF	TGTGCCATCAGTGAGGCGGGGGACTCCTACGAGCAGTACTTC
TRBV7-6	.	TRBD2	TRBJ2-2	CASSTLAGESTGELFF	TGTGCCAGCAGCACTCTAGCGGGAGAGAGTACCGGGGAGCTGTTTTTT
TRBV7-2	.	.	TRBJ1-1	CASSFQSQGISPEAFF	TGTGCCAGCAGCTTTCAGTCCCAGGGTATAAGCCCTGAAGCTTTCTTT
TRBV7-2	.	TRBD2	TRBJ2-7	CASSSRKAGGTYEQYF	TGTGCCAGCAGCTCTCGTAAAGCGGGAGGGACCTACGAGCAGTACTTC
TRBV11-3	once	TRBD1	TRBJ1-6	CASSPGTGGNSPLHF	TGTGCCAGCAGCCCGGGGACAGGAGGCAATTCACCCCTCCACTTT
TRBV28	.	TRBD1	TRBJ2-3	CASSEDRTDTQYF	TGTGCCAGCAGTGAGGACAGGACAGATACGCAGTATTTT
TRBV28	.	.	TRBJ2-2	CASREVPGELFF	TGTGCCAGCCGCGAGGTCCCCGGGGAGCTGTTTTTT
TRBV18	few	TRBD1	TRBJ1-6	CASSYRDRDLRNSPLHF	TGTGCCAGCTCGTACCGGGACAGGGATCTCCGAAATTCACCCCTCCACTTT
TRBV10-2	.	.	TRBJ1-2	CASSENREGGRRF	TGCGCCAGCAGTGAGAACAGGGAAGGAGGAAGGCGCTTC
TRBV27	.	.	TRBJ1-4	CASSLSGHKGEKLFF	TGTGCCAGCAGTTTATCCGGACATAAGGGTGAAAAACTGTTTTTT
TRBV5-4	.	TRBD2	TRBJ2-1	CASSLRLAGRSEQFF	TGTGCCAGCAGCCTACGACTAGCGGGACGAAGTGAGCAGTTCTTC
TRBV9	.	.	TRBJ2-1	CASSVSSSRTGSYNEQFF	TGTGCCAGCAGCGTAAGTTCCTCACGGACTGGCTCCTACAATGAGCAGTTCTTC
TRBV7-3	few	TRBD2	TRBJ2-1	CASSPGTRDEQFF	TGTGCCAGCAGCCCCGGGACTAGGGATGAGCAGTTCTTC
TRBV10-1	.	TRBD1	TRBJ2-5	CASREHRGQGETQYF	TGCGCCAGCAGGGAACACAGGGGGCAGGGAGAGACCCAGTACTTC
TRBV10-3	.	.	TRBJ2-1	CAISESLNEQFF	TGTGCCATCAGTGAGTCGTTAAATGAGCAGTTCTTC
TRBV28	.	.	TRBJ2-5	CASSPYAGDQETQYF	TGTGCCAGCAGTCCATATGCAGGGGACCAAGAGACCCAGTACTTC
TRBV19	.	TRBD1	TRBJ2-2	CASSTPPGQGGTGELFF	TGTGCCAGTAGTACTCCCCCCGGACAGGGCGGGACCGGGGAGCTGTTTTTT
TRBV7-6	.	TRBD2	TRBJ2-3	CASSLYPPFKAGGGGDTQYF	TGTGCCAGCAGCTTATATCCCCCCTTCAAAGCGGGTGGGGGGGGAGATACGCAGTATTTT
TRBV9	.	TRBD2	TRBJ2-7	CASSKLGQITSGSTYEQYF	TGTGCCAGCAGCAAACTGGGACAGATAACTAGCGGGAGCACCTACGAGCAGTACTTC
TRBV9	.	TRBD2	TRBJ2-1	CASSPTQRDYTDNEQFF	TGTGCCAGCAGCCCGACTCAACGGGACTATACAGACAATGAGCAGTTCTTC
TRBV6-5	.	TRBD1	TRBJ1-1	CASSSGQGVSAFF	TGTGCCAGCAGTTCCGGACAGGGAGTATCAGCTTTCTTT
TRBV7-2	.	TRBD1	TRBJ1-5	CASSLGWTGGQPQHF	TGTGCCAGCAGCTTAGGTTGGACAGGGGGCCAGCCCCAGCATTTT
TRBV9	.	TRBD2	TRBJ2-2	CASSVDLSGRAINTGELFF	TGTGCCAGCAGCGTTGACCTTAGCGGGAGGGCCATCAACACCGGGGAGCTGTTTTTT
TRBV6-6	.	TRBD1	TRBJ1-1	CASNPGQAIVEAFF	TGTGCCAGCAACCCCGGACAGGCCATCGTCGAAGCTTTCTTT
TRBV9	few	.	TRBJ1-1	CASSVDDTYTEAFF	TGTGCCAGCAGCGTAGATGACACCTACACTGAAGCTTTCTTT
TRBV6-5	.	.	TRBJ2-3	CASTLLDTQYF	TGTGCCAGCACCCTGTTGGATACGCAGTATTTT
TRBV4-3	few	.	TRBJ2-7	CASSQALAKTYEQYF	TGCGCCAGCAGCCAAGCCCTAGCGAAAACCTACGAGCAGTACTTC
TRBV7-9	.	TRBD1	TRBJ1-5	CASSPILQGLNQPQHF	TGTGCCAGCAGCCCAATCTTACAGGGGCTCAATCAGCCCCAGCATTTT
TRBV5-6	.	TRBD1	TRBJ1-5	CASSFGWGQGAEPQHF	TGTGCCAGCAGCTTCGGTTGGGGACAGGGGGCTGAGCCCCAGCATTTT
TRBV27	.	TRBD2	TRBJ2-1	CASSLGLAGTSEQFF	TGTGCCAGCAGTTTGGGACTAGCGGGAACCTCTGAGCAGTTCTTC
TRBV27	.	.	TRBJ2-1	CASSRSGRLEQFF	TGTGCCAGCAGTCGGAGCGGCCGGCTGGAGCAGTTCTTC
TRBV5-1	.	.	TRBJ2-5	CASRGGQAGPSETQYF	TGCGCCAGCAGAGGAGGCCAAGCCGGGCCATCAGAGACCCAGTACTTC
TRBV4-1	.	.	TRBJ1-1	CASSLGRRGSSDTEAFF	TGCGCCAGCAGCCTTGGGCGCAGGGGTTCTTCGGACACTGAAGCTTTCTTT
TRBV28	.	TRBD2	TRBJ2-7	CASSLISGRYEQYF	TGTGCCAGCAGTTTAATTAGCGGGAGGTACGAGCAGTACTTC
TRBV6-5	.	TRBD2	TRBJ2-7	CASSPSRTSGYEQYF	TGTGCCAGCAGTCCATCCCGGACTAGCGGGTACGAGCAGTACTTC
TRBV7-2	.	TRBD1	TRBJ2-5	CASSRVGQVIQETQYF	TGTGCCAGCAGCCGCGTGGGACAGGTCATTCAAGAGACCCAGTACTTC
TRBV29-1	.	TRBD2	TRBJ2-1	CSVLTSGVYNEQFF	TGCAGCGTTCTGACTAGCGGGGTATACAATGAGCAGTTCTTC
TRBV28	.	.	TRBJ2-7	CASSSLFNQGQMYEQYF	TGTGCCAGCAGTTCACTCTTTAATCAGGGGCAGATGTACGAGCAGTACTTC
TRBV11-1	.	TRBD1	TRBJ2-7	CASSLGTGAYEQYF	TGTGCCAGCAGCTTAGGGACAGGGGCCTACGAGCAGTACTTC
TRBV18	.	.	TRBJ2-7	CASSPRSGPDEQYF	TGTGCCAGCTCACCAAGGAGCGGGCCCGACGAGCAGTACTTC